This is a list of T cell receptor beta chains from one sample in a study of T cell responses to AZD1222 COVID-19 vaccine. The table came from immunoSEQ multiplex PCR; TCRdb's copy has only in-frame clones and leaves some out. Of 80,000 to 100,000 clones in the sample, 70% to 90% were seen once. Here the sequenced sample was peripheral blood, taken 28 days after the second AZD1222 dose. The receptor set was obtained from an adult who received the AZD1222 COVID-19 vaccine. Both conserved end residues are part of each CDR3. A D gene is named only where the DNA matches it firmly. Only part of the rows carry a size: once, few, many, or a class if the clone is expanded.

J gene	V gene	clone size	D gene	CDR3 protein	CDR3 DNA
TRBJ2-7	TRBV6-6	-	-	CASSLLSVSGGYEQYF	TGTGCCAGCAGTCTCCTCTCCGTGTCAGGGGGGTACGAGCAGTACTTC
TRBJ1-2	TRBV6-2/TRBV6-3	-	-	CASSYSENYGYTF	TGTGCCAGCAGTTACTCCGAAAACTATGGCTACACCTTC
TRBJ1-4	TRBV28	-	-	CASSFQRRLFF	TGTGCCAGCAGTTTTCAACGGCGACTGTTTTTT
TRBJ2-5	TRBV2	-	-	CASSDLSEETQYF	TGTGCCAGCAGTGACCTATCCGAAGAGACCCAGTACTTC
TRBJ2-5	TRBV7-2	-	-	CASSLEFRGARETQYF	TGTGCCAGCAGCTTAGAGTTCCGGGGGGCCCGGGAGACCCAGTACTTC
TRBJ2-2	TRBV3-1/TRBV3-2	-	TRBD2	CASSQSFGGASTGELFF	TGTGCCAGCAGCCAATCATTCGGGGGGGCCAGCACCGGGGAGCTGTTTTTT
TRBJ2-7	TRBV6-5	-	-	CASSYTGTYEQYF	TGTGCCAGCAGTTACACAGGGACCTACGAGCAGTACTTC
TRBJ1-2	TRBV6-5	-	-	CASSLVQTVANYGYTF	TGTGCCAGCAGTTTGGTTCAGACAGTAGCTAACTATGGCTACACCTTC
TRBJ1-1	TRBV6-5	-	-	CASSYGQDLTEAFF	TGTGCCAGCAGTTACGGGCAGGACCTCACTGAAGCTTTCTTT
TRBJ1-1	TRBV5-4	-	-	CASSPWGPGGEAFF	TGTGCCAGCAGTCCGTGGGGGCCAGGTGGTGAAGCTTTCTTT
TRBJ1-2	TRBV12-3/TRBV12-4	-	-	CASSLARRAYTF	TGTGCCAGCAGTTTAGCGCGGAGGGCATACACCTTC
TRBJ2-1	TRBV5-6	-	TRBD1	CASSKDRGAYNEQFF	TGTGCCAGCAGCAAGGACAGGGGGGCCTACAATGAGCAGTTCTTC
TRBJ1-4	TRBV18	-	-	CASSPPGSPGNRPNEKLFF	TGTGCCAGCTCACCACCCGGGTCTCCTGGGAATCGACCTAATGAAAAACTGTTTTTT
TRBJ1-1	TRBV5-5	-	-	CASSLAWADTEAFF	TGTGCCAGCAGCTTGGCTTGGGCCGACACTGAAGCTTTCTTT
TRBJ1-5	TRBV18	-	-	CASSPGSGSNQPQHF	TGTGCCAGCTCACCGGGGTCCGGGAGCAATCAGCCCCAGCATTTT
TRBJ1-2	TRBV28	-	-	CASSLGLLYGYTF	TGTGCCAGCAGTTTAGGACTCCTCTATGGCTACACCTTC
TRBJ1-1	TRBV5-4	-	-	CASSFLWEANTEAFF	TGTGCCAGCAGCTTTCTCTGGGAAGCGAACACTGAAGCTTTCTTT
TRBJ2-3	TRBV24-1	-	-	CATSDPQGWDRGRDTQYF	TGTGCCACCAGTGACCCCCAGGGGTGGGACCGCGGTAGAGATACGCAGTATTTT
TRBJ2-3	TRBV7-2	-	-	CASSLGRADTQYF	TGTGCCAGCAGCTTAGGACGGGCAGATACGCAGTATTTT
TRBJ2-7	TRBV30	-	TRBD1	CAWSGTGGEQYF	TGTGCCTGGAGTGGGACAGGTGGAGAGCAGTACTTC
TRBJ2-3	TRBV7-3	once	-	CASRAQGDTQYF	TGTGCCAGCAGGGCCCAAGGAGATACGCAGTATTTT
TRBJ2-3	TRBV5-1	-	TRBD2	CASKGAGGSDTQYF	TGCGCCAGCAAGGGTGCGGGGGGTTCAGATACGCAGTATTTT
TRBJ1-2	TRBV29-1	-	-	CSVERASTNYGYTF	TGCAGCGTTGAGAGGGCCAGTACTAACTATGGCTACACCTTC
TRBJ2-1	TRBV6-6	-	TRBD2	CASRESGGAPNEQFF	TGTGCCAGCAGAGAAAGCGGGGGGGCCCCCAATGAGCAGTTCTTC
TRBJ2-3	TRBV7-2	-	TRBD2	CASSLGTGGPFDTQYF	TGTGCCAGCAGCTTAGGGACGGGGGGGCCGTTTGATACGCAGTATTTT
TRBJ1-6	TRBV4-3	-	-	CASSQEVQGPFNNSPLHF	TGCGCCAGCAGCCAAGAAGTCCAGGGTCCGTTTAATAATTCACCCCTCCACTTT
TRBJ2-3	TRBV28	-	-	CASSGGPGNTQYF	TGTGCCAGCTCAGGGGGGCCGGGGAATACGCAGTATTTT
TRBJ2-7	TRBV5-1	-	-	CASSYATGWASYEQYF	TGCGCCAGCAGCTACGCCACCGGGTGGGCTTCCTACGAGCAGTACTTC
TRBJ1-3	TRBV6-5	-	TRBD1	CASSYSRGQGGNTIYF	TGTGCCAGCAGTTACTCGAGGGGGCAGGGTGGAAACACCATATATTTT
TRBJ1-1	TRBV6-1	once	-	CASSEQGKGGMNTEAFF	TGTGCCAGCAGTGAACAGGGGAAAGGGGGGATGAACACTGAAGCTTTCTTT
TRBJ2-7	TRBV5-4	-	-	CASSREGGYDEQYF	TGTGCCAGCAGCCGTGAGGGGGGGTATGACGAGCAGTACTTC
TRBJ2-1	TRBV6-5	-	-	CASSRTRFHYNEQFF	TGTGCCAGCAGTCGAACTAGGTTTCATTACAATGAGCAGTTCTTC
TRBJ2-1	TRBV28	-	-	CASREGEQFF	TGTGCCAGCAGGGAGGGGGAGCAGTTCTTC
TRBJ1-1	TRBV6-2/TRBV6-3	once	TRBD1	CASSYSGTVNTEAFF	TGTGCCAGCAGTTACAGTGGGACAGTGAACACTGAAGCTTTCTTT
TRBJ2-2	TRBV9	-	-	CASSVFLGELFF	TGTGCCAGCAGCGTATTCCTCGGGGAGCTGTTTTTT
TRBJ1-2	TRBV11-2	-	-	CASRAASYGYTF	TGTGCCAGCCGGGCAGCAAGCTATGGCTACACCTTC
TRBJ1-5	TRBV28	-	-	CASTPPGAGGGPQHF	TGTGCCAGCACTCCCCCAGGGGCCGGCGGAGGGCCCCAGCATTTT
TRBJ2-1	TRBV12-3/TRBV12-4	-	TRBD2	CASTSGGHNEQFF	TGTGCCAGCACCAGCGGGGGACACAATGAGCAGTTCTTC
TRBJ1-4	TRBV15	-	-	CATSRDASAGEKLFF	TGTGCCACCAGCAGAGATGCCTCAGCGGGTGAAAAACTGTTTTTT
TRBJ1-4	TRBV7-6	-	TRBD1	CASRPGTGGSNEKLFF	TGTGCCAGCAGACCCGGGACAGGGGGCAGTAATGAAAAACTGTTTTTT
TRBJ1-1	TRBV7-6	-	-	CASSSHENTEAFF	TGTGCCAGCAGCTCCCACGAGAACACTGAAGCTTTCTTT
TRBJ1-5	TRBV6-5	-	-	CASRSTPRQPQHF	TGTGCCAGCAGATCCACCCCCAGGCAGCCCCAGCATTTT
TRBJ1-2	TRBV7-9	-	TRBD1	CASSPVDRGYGYTF	TGTGCCAGCAGCCCCGTCGACAGGGGCTATGGCTACACCTTC
TRBJ1-6	TRBV30	-	TRBD1	CASPGQGPPWDSPLHF	TGTGCCTCCCCGGGACAGGGGCCCCCGTGGGATTCACCCCTCCACTTT
TRBJ2-2	TRBV5-1	-	TRBD1	CASSLETGDGAGELFF	TGCGCCAGCAGCTTGGAGACAGGGGATGGGGCCGGGGAGCTGTTTTTT
TRBJ1-5	TRBV11-2	-	-	CASSLDLNQPQHF	TGTGCCAGCAGCTTAGATCTCAATCAGCCCCAGCATTTT
TRBJ2-1	TRBV5-5	-	-	CASSLQGSEQFF	TGTGCCAGCAGCTTGCAGGGATCTGAGCAGTTCTTC
TRBJ1-6	TRBV7-3	-	-	CASSPRGGVLSPLHF	TGTGCCAGCAGCCCTAGGGGGGGGGTACTTTCACCCCTCCACTTT
TRBJ1-5	TRBV6-2/TRBV6-3	-	TRBD1	CASSYGGGFNQPQHF	TGTGCCAGCAGTTACGGAGGGGGCTTTAATCAGCCCCAGCATTTT
TRBJ2-1	TRBV15	-	-	CATSRDRGPNNEQFF	TGTGCCACCAGCAGAGACAGGGGACCGAACAATGAGCAGTTCTTC
TRBJ2-1	TRBV6-5	-	TRBD2	CASSPGLAGGGEQFF	TGTGCCAGCAGCCCGGGACTAGCGGGGGGAGGTGAGCAGTTCTTC
TRBJ2-7	TRBV3-1/TRBV3-2	-	TRBD1	CASSQTVTGGRTYEQYF	TGTGCCAGCAGCCAAACCGTCACAGGGGGGAGGACCTACGAGCAGTACTTC
TRBJ2-2	TRBV5-1	-	-	CASSLEHYTGELFF	TGCGCCAGCAGCTTGGAGCACTACACCGGGGAGCTGTTTTTT
TRBJ1-2	TRBV4-2	-	TRBD1	CASSQGQGYGYTF	TGTGCCAGCAGCCAAGGACAGGGCTATGGCTACACCTTC
TRBJ1-6	TRBV28	-	-	CASSYRRGYSPLHF	TGTGCCAGCAGTTATCGTCGTGGGTATTCACCCCTCCACTTT